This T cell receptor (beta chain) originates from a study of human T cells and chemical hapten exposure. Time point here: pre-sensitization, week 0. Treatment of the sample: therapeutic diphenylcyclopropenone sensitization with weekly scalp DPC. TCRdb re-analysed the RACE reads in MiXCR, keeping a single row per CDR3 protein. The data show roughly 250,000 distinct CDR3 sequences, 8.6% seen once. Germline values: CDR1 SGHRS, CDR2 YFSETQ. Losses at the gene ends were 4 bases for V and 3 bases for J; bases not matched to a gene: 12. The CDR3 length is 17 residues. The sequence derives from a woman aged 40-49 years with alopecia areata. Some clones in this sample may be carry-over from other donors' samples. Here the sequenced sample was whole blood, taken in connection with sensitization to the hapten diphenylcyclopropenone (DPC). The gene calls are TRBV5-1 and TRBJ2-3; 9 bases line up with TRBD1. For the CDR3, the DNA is TGCGCCAGCAGCCCCACCCCGACAGGGGGAAGGACAGATACGCAGTATTTT. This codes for CASSPTPTGGRTDTQYF.